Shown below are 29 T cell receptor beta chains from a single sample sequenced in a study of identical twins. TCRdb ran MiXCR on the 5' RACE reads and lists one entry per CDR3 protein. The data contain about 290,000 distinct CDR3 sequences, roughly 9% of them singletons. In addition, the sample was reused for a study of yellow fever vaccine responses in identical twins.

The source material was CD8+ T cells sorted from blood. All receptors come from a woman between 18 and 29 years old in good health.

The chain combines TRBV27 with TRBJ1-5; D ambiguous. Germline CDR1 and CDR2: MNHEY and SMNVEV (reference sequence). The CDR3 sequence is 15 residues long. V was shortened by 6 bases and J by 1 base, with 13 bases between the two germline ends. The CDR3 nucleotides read TGTGCCAGCAGGGAGACATTCCAAAGCAATCAGCCCCAGCATTTT. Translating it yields CASRETFQSNQPQHF.

CDR3 sequence reads: CASSFGTGGHGTQYF. For the CDR3, the DNA is TGTGCCAGCAGTTTCGGGACGGGAGGGCATGGGACCCAGTACTTC. The J gene is TRBJ2-5, the V gene TRBV27, with 8 bases fitting TRBD2. Germline trimming cut 3 bases from V and 7 bases from J; bases unmatched to any gene: 10. The CDR3 has 15 amino acids. Germline lookup yields CDR1 MNHEY and CDR2 SMNVEV (reference sequence).

CDR3 loop: CASSGATSGGAPYNEQFF. The CDR3 nucleotides read TGTGCCAGCAGTGGGGCGACTAGCGGGGGGGCCCCCTACAATGAGCAGTTCTTC. The chain recombines TRBV6-1 with TRBJ2-1; TRBD2 agrees at 14 bases. Germline CDR1 reads MNHNS; CDR2 reads SASEGT. This CDR3 comprises 18 residues. With 4 bases clipped from V and 2 bases from J, the junction kept 7 bases outside the gene matches.

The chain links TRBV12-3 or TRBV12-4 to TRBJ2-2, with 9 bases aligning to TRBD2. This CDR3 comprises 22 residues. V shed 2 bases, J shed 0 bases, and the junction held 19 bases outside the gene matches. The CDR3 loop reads CASSLMDRKEGLALSNTGELFF. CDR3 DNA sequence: TGTGCCAGCAGTTTAATGGACAGGAAAGAGGGACTAGCCCTTTCGAACACCGGGGAGCTGTTTTTT.

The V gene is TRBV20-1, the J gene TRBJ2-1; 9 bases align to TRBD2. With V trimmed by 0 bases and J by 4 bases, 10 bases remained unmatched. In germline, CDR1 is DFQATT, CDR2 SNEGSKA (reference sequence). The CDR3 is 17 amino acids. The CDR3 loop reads CSARDVASGEDYNEQFF. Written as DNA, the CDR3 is TGCAGTGCTAGAGATGTGGCTAGCGGGGAGGATTACAATGAGCAGTTCTTC.

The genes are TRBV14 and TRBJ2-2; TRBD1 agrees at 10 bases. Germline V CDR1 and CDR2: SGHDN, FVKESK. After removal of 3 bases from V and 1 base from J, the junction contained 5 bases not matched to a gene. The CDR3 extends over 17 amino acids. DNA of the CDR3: TGTGCCAGCAGCCACTACCGGACAGGGGGGAACACCGGGGAGCTGTTTTTT. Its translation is CASSHYRTGGNTGELFF. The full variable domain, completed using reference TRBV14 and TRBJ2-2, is EAGVTQFPSHSVIEKGQTVTLRCDPISGHDNLYWYRRVMGKEIKFLLHFVKESKQDESGMPNNRFLAERTGGTYSTLKVQPAELEDSGVYFCASSHYRTGGNTGELFFGEGSRLTVL.

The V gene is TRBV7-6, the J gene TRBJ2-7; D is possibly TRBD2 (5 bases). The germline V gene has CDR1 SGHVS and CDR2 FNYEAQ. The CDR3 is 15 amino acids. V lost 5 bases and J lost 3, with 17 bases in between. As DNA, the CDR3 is TGTGCCAGCAGCCCAAGCATCGGACTGAACTACGAGCAGTACTTC. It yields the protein CASSPSIGLNYEQYF.

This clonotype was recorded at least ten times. The CDR3 nucleotides read TGTGCCAGCAGTCACTATAAAGCGGGGTTCTTATACGAGCAGTACTTC. Translated, it gives CASSHYKAGFLYEQYF. The chain employs TRBV27 and TRBJ2-7; 7 nucleotides line up with TRBD2. CDR1 is MNHEY, CDR2 SMNVEV, per germline (reference sequence). The V segment lost 5 bases and the J segment 4 bases; nucleotides outside the gene matches: 14. The CDR3 contains 16 residues.

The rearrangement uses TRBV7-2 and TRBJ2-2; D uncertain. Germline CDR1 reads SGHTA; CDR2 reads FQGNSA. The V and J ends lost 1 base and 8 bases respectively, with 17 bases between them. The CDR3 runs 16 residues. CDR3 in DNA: TGTGCCAGCAGCTTAGATATAGGGCTCGATTGGGGGGAGCTGTTTTTT. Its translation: CASSLDIGLDWGELFF.

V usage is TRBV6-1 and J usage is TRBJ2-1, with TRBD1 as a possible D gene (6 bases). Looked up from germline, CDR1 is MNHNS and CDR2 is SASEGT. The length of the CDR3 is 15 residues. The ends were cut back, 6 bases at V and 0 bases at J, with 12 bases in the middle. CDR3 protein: CASRRTESSYNEQFF. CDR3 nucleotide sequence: TGTGCCAGCAGACGGACAGAAAGCTCCTACAATGAGCAGTTCTTC.

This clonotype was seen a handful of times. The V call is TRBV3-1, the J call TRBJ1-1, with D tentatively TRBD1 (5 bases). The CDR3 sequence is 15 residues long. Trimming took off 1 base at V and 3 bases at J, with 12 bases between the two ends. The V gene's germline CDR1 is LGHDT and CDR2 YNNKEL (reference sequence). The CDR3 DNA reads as TGTGCCAGCAGCCAAGCAGTGGGGGTGGACACTGAAGCTTTCTTT. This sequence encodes CASSQAVGVDTEAFF.

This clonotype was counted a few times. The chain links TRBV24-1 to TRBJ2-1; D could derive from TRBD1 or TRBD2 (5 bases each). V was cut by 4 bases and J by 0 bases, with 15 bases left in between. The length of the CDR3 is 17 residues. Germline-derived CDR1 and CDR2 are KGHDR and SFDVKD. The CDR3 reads CATSDKRDASSYNEQFF. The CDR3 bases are TGTGCCACCAGTGACAAACGGGACGCCAGCTCCTACAATGAGCAGTTCTTC.

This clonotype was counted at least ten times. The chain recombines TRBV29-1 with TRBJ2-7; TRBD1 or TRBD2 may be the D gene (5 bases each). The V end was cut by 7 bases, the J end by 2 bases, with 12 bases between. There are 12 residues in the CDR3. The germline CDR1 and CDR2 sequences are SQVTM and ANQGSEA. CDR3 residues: CSGGDGTYEQYF. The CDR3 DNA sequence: TGCAGCGGAGGGGACGGTACCTACGAGCAGTACTTC.

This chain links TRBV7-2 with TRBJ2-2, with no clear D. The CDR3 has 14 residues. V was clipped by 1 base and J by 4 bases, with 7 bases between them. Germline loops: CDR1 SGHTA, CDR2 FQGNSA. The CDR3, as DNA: TGTGCCAGCAGCTTAGGGCAGACCACCGGGGAGCTGTTTTTT. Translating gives CASSLGQTTGELFF.

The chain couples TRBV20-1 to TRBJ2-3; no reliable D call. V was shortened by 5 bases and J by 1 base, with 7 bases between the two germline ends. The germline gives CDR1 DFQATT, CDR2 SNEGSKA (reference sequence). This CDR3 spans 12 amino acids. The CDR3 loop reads CSARPRTDTQYF. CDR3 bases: TGCAGTGCTCGCCCCCGCACAGATACGCAGTATTTT.

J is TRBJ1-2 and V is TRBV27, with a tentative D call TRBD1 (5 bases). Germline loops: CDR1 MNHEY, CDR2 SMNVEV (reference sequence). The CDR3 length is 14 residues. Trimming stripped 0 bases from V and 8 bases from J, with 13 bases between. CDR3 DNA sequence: TGTGCCAGCAGTTTATCCCACGGGACTCCAGGCTACACCTTC. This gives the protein CASSLSHGTPGYTF.

CDR3: CASSHPGGGPEGYTF. Written as DNA, the CDR3 is TGCGCCAGCAGCCATCCCGGCGGGGGCCCGGAGGGCTACACCTTC. The rearrangement uses TRBV4-1 and TRBJ1-2; TRBD1 might be the D (6 bases). The CDR3 has 15 residues. Germline CDR1 reads MGHRA; CDR2 reads YSYEKL. V shed 3 bases and J shed 8 bases, with 19 bases lying between them.

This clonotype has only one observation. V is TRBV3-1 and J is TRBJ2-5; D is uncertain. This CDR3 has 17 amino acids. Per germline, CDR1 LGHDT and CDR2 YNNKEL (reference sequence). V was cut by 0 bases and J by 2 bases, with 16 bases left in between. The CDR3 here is CASSQEGILIRQETQYF. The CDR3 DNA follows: TGTGCCAGCAGCCAAGAAGGCATTCTAATTCGTCAAGAGACCCAGTACTTC.

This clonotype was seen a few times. The CDR3 is CASSSNSASSYEQYF. As DNA, the CDR3 is TGTGCCAGCAGTTCTAATAGCGCTAGCTCCTACGAGCAGTACTTC. V is TRBV27 and J is TRBJ2-7; D is possibly TRBD2 (5 bases). Germline loops: CDR1 MNHEY, CDR2 SMNVEV (reference sequence). Trimming shortened V by 4 bases and J by 0 bases, and 13 bases separated the two germline ends. The CDR3 covers 15 residues.

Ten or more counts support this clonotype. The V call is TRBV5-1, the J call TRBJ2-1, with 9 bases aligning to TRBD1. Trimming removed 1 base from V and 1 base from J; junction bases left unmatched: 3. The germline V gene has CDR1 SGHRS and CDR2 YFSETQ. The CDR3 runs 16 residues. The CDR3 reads CASSLYGTGSYNEQFF. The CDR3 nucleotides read TGCGCCAGCAGCTTGTATGGGACAGGGTCCTACAATGAGCAGTTCTTC.

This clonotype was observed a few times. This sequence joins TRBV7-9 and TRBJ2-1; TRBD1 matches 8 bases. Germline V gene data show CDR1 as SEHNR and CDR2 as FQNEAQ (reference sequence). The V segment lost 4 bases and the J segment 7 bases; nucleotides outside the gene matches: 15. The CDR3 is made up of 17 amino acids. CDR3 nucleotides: TGTGCCAGCAGCTCTATAGACAACAGGGGGGCCGATAATGAGCAGTTCTTC. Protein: CASSSIDNRGADNEQFF.

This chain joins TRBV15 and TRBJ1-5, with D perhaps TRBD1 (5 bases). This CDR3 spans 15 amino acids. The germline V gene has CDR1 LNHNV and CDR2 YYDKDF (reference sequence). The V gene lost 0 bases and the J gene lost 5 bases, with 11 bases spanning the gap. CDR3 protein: CATSRDGAGDQPQHF. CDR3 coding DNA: TGTGCCACCAGCAGAGACGGGGCTGGGGATCAGCCCCAGCATTTT. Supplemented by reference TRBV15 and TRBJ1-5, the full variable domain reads DAMVIQNPRYQVTQFGKPVTLSCSQTLNHNVMYWYQQKSSQAPKLLFHYYDKDFNNEADTPDNFQSRRPNTSFCFLDIRSPGLGDTAMYLCATSRDGAGDQPQHFGDGTRLSIL.

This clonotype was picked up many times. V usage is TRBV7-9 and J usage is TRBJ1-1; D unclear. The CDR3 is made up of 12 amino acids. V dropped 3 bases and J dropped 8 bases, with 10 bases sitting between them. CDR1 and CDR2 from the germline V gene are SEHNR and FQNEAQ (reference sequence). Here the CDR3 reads CASSFGPWEAFF. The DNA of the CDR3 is TGTGCCAGCAGCTTCGGCCCTTGGGAAGCTTTCTTT. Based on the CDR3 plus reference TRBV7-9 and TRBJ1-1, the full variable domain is DTGVSQNPRHKITKRGQNVTFRCDPISEHNRLYWYRQTLGQGPEFLTYFQNEAQLEKSRLLSDRFSAERPKGSFSTLEIQRTEQGDSAMYLCASSFGPWEAFFGQGTRLTVV.

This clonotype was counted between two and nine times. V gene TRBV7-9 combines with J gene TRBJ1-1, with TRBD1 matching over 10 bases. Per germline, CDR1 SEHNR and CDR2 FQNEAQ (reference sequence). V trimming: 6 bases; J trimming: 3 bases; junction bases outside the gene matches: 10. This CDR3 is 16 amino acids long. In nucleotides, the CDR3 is TGTGCCAGCAGTGACCCTGGGGACAGGGGAGACACTGAAGCTTTCTTT. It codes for CASSDPGDRGDTEAFF.

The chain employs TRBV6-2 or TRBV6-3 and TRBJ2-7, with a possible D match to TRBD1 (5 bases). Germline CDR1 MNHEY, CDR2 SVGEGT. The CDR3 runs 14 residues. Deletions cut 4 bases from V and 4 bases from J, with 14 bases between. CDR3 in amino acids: CASSSPWTLYEQYF. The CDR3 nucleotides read TGTGCCAGCAGTTCTCCATGGACACTGTACGAGCAGTACTTC.

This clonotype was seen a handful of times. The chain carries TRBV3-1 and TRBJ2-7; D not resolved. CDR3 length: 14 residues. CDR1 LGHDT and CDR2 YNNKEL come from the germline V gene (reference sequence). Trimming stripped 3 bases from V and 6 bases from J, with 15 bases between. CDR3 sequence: CASSQSDLQVEQYF. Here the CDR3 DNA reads TGTGCCAGCAGCCAGTCGGACCTTCAAGTCGAGCAGTACTTC.

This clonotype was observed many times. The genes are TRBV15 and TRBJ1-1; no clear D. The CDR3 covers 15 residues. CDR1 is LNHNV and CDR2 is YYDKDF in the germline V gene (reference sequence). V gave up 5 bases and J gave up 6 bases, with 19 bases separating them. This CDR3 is CATSAGPRPDAEAFF. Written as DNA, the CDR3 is TGTGCCACCAGCGCCGGACCGCGCCCTGATGCTGAAGCTTTCTTT.

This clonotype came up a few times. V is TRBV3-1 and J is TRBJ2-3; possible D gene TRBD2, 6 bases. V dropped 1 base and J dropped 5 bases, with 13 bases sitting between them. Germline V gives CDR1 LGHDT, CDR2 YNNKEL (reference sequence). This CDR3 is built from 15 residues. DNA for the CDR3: TGTGCCAGCAGCCAAGTGGGGGGTCTGGGAGATACGCAGTATTTT. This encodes CASSQVGGLGDTQYF.

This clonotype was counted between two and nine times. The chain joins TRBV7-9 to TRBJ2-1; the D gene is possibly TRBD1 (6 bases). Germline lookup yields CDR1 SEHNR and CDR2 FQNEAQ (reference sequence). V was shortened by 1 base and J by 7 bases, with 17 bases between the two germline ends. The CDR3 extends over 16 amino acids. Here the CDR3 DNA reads TGTGCCAGCAGCTTAGACCGGGACACGGACGCTAATGAGCAGTTCTTC. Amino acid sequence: CASSLDRDTDANEQFF. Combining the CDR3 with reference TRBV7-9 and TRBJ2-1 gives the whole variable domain DTGVSQNPRHKITKRGQNVTFRCDPISEHNRLYWYRQTLGQGPEFLTYFQNEAQLEKSRLLSDRFSAERPKGSFSTLEIQRTEQGDSAMYLCASSLDRDTDANEQFFGPGTRLTVL.